The present TCR beta chain was sequenced within a study of blood T cell repertoires in COVID-19. Study information: Samples of COVID-19 (acute and convalescent) were obtained from the United States, Italy and Spain. PBMCs, B-cell-depleted T cells, or T cells were the source of the cDNA or gDNA that made up the material.

Participants reported their clinical history, and cohort assignment relied on those reports. For recovered donors of Cohort 3, there were two negative PCRs, clearance, or symptom resolution. Assay used: immunoSEQ multiplex PCR; TCRdb lists only in-frame clones, some missing. The sample shows about 200,000 clones, about 89% of them seen only once. Germline V lookup: CDR1 DFQATT, CDR2 SNEGSKA (reference sequence). The V segment lost 3 bases and the J segment 4 bases; nucleotides outside the gene matches: 10. CDR3 length: 15 amino acids. Sequencing used PBMCs or T cells enriched from blood (not recorded which). V is TRBV20-1 and J is TRBJ1-1, with 8 positions matching TRBD1. This receptor was identified in a woman between 18 and 29 years old who had recovered from COVID-19. The CDR3 coding sequence is TGCAGTGCTAGTGCAGGGGGCGCCCAGGTCACTGAAGCTTTCTTT. Its translation: CSASAGGAQVTEAFF.